The clone carrying this TCR beta chain appeared a few times. Its antigen remains unknown. The data derive from a study of identical twins. Overall study findings and caveats: Among out-of-frame alpha sequences shared by twins, low generation probability occurred in excess.

TCRdb analysed the 5' RACE reads with MiXCR anew, one entry per CDR3 protein. The sample includes 500,000 or so distinct CDR3 sequences, 12% to 15% of them seen just once. CDR1 GTSNPN and CDR2 SVGIG come from the germline V gene (reference sequence). The CDR3 covers 14 residues. V lost 3 bases and J 2 bases, leaving 13 bases between the germline ends. These data are also associated with another study on yellow fever vaccine responses in identical twins.

The sample taken for sequencing was CD4+ T cells sorted from blood. This TCR was sampled from a woman aged 18-29 years in good health. The genes are TRBV30 and TRBJ1-1; possible D gene TRBD1, 5 bases. The CDR3: CAWRNGGYNTEAFF. The CDR3, as DNA: TGTGCCTGGAGAAATGGGGGGTACAACACTGAAGCTTTCTTT.